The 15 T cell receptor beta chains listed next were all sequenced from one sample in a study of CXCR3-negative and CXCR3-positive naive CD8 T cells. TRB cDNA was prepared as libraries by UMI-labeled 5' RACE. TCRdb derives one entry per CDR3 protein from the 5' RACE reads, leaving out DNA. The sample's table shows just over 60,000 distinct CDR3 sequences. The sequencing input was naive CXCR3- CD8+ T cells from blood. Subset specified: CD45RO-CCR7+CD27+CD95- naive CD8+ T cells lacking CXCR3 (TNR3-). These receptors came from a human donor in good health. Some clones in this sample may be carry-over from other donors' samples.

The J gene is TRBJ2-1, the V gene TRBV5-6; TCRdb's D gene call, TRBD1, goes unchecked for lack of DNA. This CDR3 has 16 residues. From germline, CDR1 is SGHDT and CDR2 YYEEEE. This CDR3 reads CASSLRQGPSYNEQFF.

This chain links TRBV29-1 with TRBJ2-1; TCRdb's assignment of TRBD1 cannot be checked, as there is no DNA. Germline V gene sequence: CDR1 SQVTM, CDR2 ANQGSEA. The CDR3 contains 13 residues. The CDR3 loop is CSVEALTGSEQFF.

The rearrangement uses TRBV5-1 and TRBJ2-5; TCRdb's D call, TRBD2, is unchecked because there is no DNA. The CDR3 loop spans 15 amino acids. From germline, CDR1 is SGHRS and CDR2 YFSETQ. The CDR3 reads CASSFPGALQETQYF.

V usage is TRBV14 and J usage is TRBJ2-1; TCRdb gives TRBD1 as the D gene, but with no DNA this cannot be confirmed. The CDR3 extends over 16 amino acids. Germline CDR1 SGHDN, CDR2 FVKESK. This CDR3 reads CASSLRDVFIYNEQFF.

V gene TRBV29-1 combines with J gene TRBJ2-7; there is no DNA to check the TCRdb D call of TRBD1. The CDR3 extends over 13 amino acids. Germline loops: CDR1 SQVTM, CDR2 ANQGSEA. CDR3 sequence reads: CSVVGGRSYEQYF.

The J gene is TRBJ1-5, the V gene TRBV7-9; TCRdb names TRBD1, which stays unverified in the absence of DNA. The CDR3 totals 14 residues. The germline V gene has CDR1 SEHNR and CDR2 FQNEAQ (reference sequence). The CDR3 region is CASSASTGNQPQHF. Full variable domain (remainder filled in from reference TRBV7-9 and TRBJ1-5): DTGVSQNPRHKITKRGQNVTFRCDPISEHNRLYWYRQTLGQGPEFLTYFQNEAQLEKSRLLSDRFSAERPKGSFSTLEIQRTEQGDSAMYLCASSASTGNQPQHFGDGTRLSIL.

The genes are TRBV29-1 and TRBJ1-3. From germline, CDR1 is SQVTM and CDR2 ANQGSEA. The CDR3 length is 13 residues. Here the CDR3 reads CSVEEGNRNTIYF. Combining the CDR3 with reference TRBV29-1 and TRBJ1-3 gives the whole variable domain SAVISQKPSRDICQRGTSLTIQCQVDSQVTMMFWYRQQPGQSLTLIATANQGSEATYESGFVIDKFPISRPNLTFSTLTVSNMSPEDSSIYLCSVEEGNRNTIYFGEGSWLTVV.

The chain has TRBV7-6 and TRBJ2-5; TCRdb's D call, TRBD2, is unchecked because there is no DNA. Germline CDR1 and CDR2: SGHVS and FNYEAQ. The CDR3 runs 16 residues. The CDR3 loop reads CASSLPRTSGEETQYF.

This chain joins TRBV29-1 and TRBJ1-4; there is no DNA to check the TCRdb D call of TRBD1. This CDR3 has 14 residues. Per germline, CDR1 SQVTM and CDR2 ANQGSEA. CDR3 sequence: CSAEFRRANEKLFF.

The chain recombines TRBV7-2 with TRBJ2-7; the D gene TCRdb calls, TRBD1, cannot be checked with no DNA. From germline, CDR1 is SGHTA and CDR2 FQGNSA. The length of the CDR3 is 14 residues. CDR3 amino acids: CASSLRDISYEQYF.

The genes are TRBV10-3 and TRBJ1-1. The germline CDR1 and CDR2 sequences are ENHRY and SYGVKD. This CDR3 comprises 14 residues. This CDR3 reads CAIIQNLMNTEAFF.

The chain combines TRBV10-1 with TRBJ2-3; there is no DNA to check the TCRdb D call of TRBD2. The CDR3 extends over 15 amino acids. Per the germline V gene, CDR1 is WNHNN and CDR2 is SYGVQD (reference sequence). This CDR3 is CASSGDLNWGYTQYF.

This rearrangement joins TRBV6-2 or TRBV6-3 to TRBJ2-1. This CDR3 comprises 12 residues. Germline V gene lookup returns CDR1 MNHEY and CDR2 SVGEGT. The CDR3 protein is CASSYSYFEQFF.

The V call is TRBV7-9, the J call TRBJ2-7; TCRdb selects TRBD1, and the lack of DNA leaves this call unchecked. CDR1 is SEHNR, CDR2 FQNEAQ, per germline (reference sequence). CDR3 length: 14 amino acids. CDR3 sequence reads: CASSKQGASYEQYF.

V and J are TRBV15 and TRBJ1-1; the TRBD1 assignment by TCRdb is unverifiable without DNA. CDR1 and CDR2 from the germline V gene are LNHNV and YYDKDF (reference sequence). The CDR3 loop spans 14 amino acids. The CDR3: CATSPRTRATEAFF.